Below, one T cell receptor beta chain is given with its context. What it binds is not known. This entry belongs to a study of neoadjuvant nivolumab and ipilimumab in lung cancer. At the level of the study: The combination arm added day-1 ipilimumab 1 mg/kg to nivolumab 3 mg/kg on days 1, 15, 29.

The V gene's germline CDR1 is MNHNS and CDR2 SASEGT. With V trimmed by 4 bases and J by 4 bases, 8 bases remained unmatched. The CDR3 is made up of 16 amino acids. Study outcomes and limitations: From pretherapy to surgery, tumor richness and clonality rose with dual therapy. TCR sequencing covered a small number of samples. Resected tumors had greater TCR richness and clonality than uninvolved lung.

TCRdb's table, derived via immunoSEQ multiplex PCR, lists solely in-frame clones and lacks some. The sample contains approximately 10,000 clones, approximately 80% of which appear only once. This TCR derives from an adult with non-small cell lung cancer. The chain recombines TRBV6-1 with TRBJ2-5, with 11 bases that match TRBD1. The specimen was tumor tissue, collected after neoadjuvant nivolumab, alone or with ipilimumab, at or shortly before surgery. The chain's CDR3 is CASSAWTGTGGETQYF. CDR3 sequence (DNA): TGTGCCAGCAGTGCTTGGACCGGGACAGGGGGAGAGACCCAGTACTTC.